This TCR beta chain comes out of a study of shared clonotypes between healthy human individuals. Looking at the study overall: Plates per donor: three CD4 naive, three CD4 memory, two CD8 naive, one CD8 memory. Whole-study findings and limits: Larger richness was generally estimated for naive than memory subsets. Since donors were few, the genetic and exposure-history diversity represented was limited. Blood was the sole source, and tissue repertoires probably differ.

Assay: immunoSEQ multiplex PCR; the TCRdb copy retains only in-frame clones and omits some. The sample records approximately 590,000 clones, around 95% being singletons. Terminally differentiated effector memory CD45RA+ cells were excluded by CCR7 positive selection of CD45RO-negative cells. Turning to this clone: The antigen is undetermined.

Trimming stripped 5 bases from V and 0 bases from J, with 16 bases between. Germline-derived CDR1 and CDR2 are MDHEN and SYDVKM. CDR3 length equals 16 residues. The receptor comes from a woman in her thirties in good health. The chain uses TRBV28 and TRBJ2-5; unclear D gene. What was sequenced was naive CD8+ T cells sorted from blood. CDR3 DNA: TGTGCCAGCAGTCCCCCCTCCTACCTATACCAAGAGACCCAGTACTTC. Translated: CASSPPSYLYQETQYF.